A single T cell receptor beta chain is shown here with its context. The method was immunoSEQ multiplex PCR; TCRdb's version includes in-frame clones alone and lacks a portion of them. Of roughly 160,000 clones detected, 90% to 95% appear once; the ten largest clones hold 11% to 15%. With V trimmed by 1 base and J by 2 bases, 2 bases remained unmatched. This CDR3 region has 15 residues. Germline loops: CDR1 MNHEY, CDR2 SVGEGT. The data were obtained in a study of control samples from healthy donors and cancer patients. The receptor's source is a man aged 60 to 75 with colorectal cancer. The chain uses TRBV6-2 or TRBV6-3 and TRBJ2-7; 10 nucleotides match TRBD1. The specimen was PBMCs. The CDR3 here is CASSYFGQGAYEQYF. As DNA, the CDR3 is TGTGCCAGCAGTTACTTCGGACAGGGGGCCTACGAGCAGTACTTC.